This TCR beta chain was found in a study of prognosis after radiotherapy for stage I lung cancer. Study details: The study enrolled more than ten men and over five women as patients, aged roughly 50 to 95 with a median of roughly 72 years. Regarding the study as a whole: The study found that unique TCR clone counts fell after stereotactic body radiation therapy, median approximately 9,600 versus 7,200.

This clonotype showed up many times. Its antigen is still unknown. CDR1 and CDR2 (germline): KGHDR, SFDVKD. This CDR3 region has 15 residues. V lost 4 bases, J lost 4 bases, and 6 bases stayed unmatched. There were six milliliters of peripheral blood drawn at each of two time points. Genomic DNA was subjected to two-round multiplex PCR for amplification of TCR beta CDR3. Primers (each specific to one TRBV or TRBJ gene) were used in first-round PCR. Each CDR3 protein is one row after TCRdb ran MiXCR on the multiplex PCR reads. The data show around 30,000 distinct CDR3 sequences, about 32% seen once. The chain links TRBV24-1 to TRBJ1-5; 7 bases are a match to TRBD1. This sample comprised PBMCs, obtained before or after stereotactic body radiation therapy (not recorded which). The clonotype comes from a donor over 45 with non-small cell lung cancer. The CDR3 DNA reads TGTGCCACCAGTGAGAACAGGGGCGGGAATCAGCCCCAGCATTTT. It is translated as CATSENRGGNQPQHF.